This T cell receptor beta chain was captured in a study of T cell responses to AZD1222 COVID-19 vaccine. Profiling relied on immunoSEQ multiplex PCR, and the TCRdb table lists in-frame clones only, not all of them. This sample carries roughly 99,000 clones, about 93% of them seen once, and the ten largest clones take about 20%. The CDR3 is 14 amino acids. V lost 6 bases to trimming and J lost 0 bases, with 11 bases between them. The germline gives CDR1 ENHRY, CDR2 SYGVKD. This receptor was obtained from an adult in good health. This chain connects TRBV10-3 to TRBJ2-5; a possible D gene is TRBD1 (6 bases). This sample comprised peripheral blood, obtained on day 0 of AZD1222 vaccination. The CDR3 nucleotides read TGTGCCATCAGGACTGACAGGAACCAAGAGACCCAGTACTTC. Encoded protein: CAIRTDRNQETQYF.